This T cell receptor (beta chain) stems from a study of cytomegalovirus exposure and HLA in healthy donors. Whole-study results and caveats: Later work showed greater clonal expansion in HLA-associated TCR beta chains than in equally common others. An analysis that came later showed most CMV-associated TCR beta chains appearing HLA-restricted.

A multiplex PCR was run with 60 Vbeta primers and 13 Jbeta primers. Only in-frame clones appear in the TCRdb table, and some are missing; sequencing was by immunoSEQ multiplex PCR. The table records 150,000 to 200,000 clones, around 83% of them present only once. J lost 6 bases, V lost 3 bases, and 2 bases had no gene match. Germline assignment: CDR1 SGDLS and CDR2 YYNGEE. The length of the CDR3 is 13 residues. With respect to this clone: Its antigen is unknown.

This TCR was recovered from a man aged 50-60 years in good health and CMV-seronegative. The V and J genes are TRBV9 and TRBJ1-2; 10 bases align to TRBD1. Sequences were obtained from PBMCs. CDR3 sequence (DNA): TGTGCCAGCAGCGCAGACAGGGGGCATGGCTACACCTTC. It codes for CASSADRGHGYTF.